This section outlines one TCR beta chain sequence together with its context. Its antigen is currently not known. One junction end disagrees with the germline gene, perhaps due to a read error. The CDR3 goes from the cysteine to the phenylalanine over 13 residues. The DNA shown is the 39-base CDR3, in frame from base 1. As encoded in the germline V gene (reference sequence), CDR1 is LGHDT while CDR2 is YNNKEL. TCRbeta CDR3 regions were sequenced with the immunoSEQ Assay. After extraction, genomic DNA underwent amplification by bias-controlled multiplex PCR, followed by high-throughput sequencing. Per the authors' processing: To quantify the absolute abundance of each unique TCRbeta CDR3 region, sequences were collapsed and filtered. T cell fraction was estimated by normalization of TCRbeta template counts to usable DNA, with usable DNA being measured through amplification of reference genes present in all nucleated cells. Repertoire TCRs were annotated as SARS-CoV-2-specific by exact matching of V gene, CDR3 amino acid sequence and J gene to a known reactive TCR set. The reference SARS-CoV-2 TCR set was derived from MIRA and filtered for enrichment in COVID-19-positive ImmuneCODE repertoires, a step that removed public or cross-reactive TCRs. Using the MIRA antigens, annotated TCRs were further analysed by specific ORF or by position within an ORF. Breadth was defined as the number of annotated unique rearrangements divided by the total number of unique productive rearrangements, and depth was defined as the summed frequency of the annotated unique rearrangements. Two-sided Wilcoxon rank-sum tests were applied when comparing TCR breadth between groups. TCRdb took over this immuneACCESS table, retaining in-frame rearrangements with V and J assigned. Such tables are incomplete; in checked studies, under half of the missing clones stem from an unresolved V gene, and the remainder is unexplained. V and J calls and clone size come straight from that table; D and trimming were deduced from the DNA. Within this sample are about 400,000 clones, with 70% to 90% of them counted one time only. The top ten clonotypes cover 1.5% to 2% of the sample.

The sample's treatment or condition, from its label and the paper: approximately 18 received Ad26.COV2.S at low or high dose, single or two shots; five or six received placebo; per-sample allocation not given. Repertoires of vaccine and placebo recipients were sequenced from samples collected on day 63 after the first injection. Cohort 1b enrolled around 24 adults aged 18-55 years at a single site in Boston, USA, between 29 July and 7 August 2020. Ad26.COV2.S was a replication-incompetent adenovirus type 26 vector expressing a prefusion-stabilized SARS-CoV-2 spike protein from the original Wuhan strain. The sample is drawn from a study of Ad26.COV2.S vaccination and SARS-CoV-2 variants (dated by TCRdb to about 2021). Study-level background: Vaccine-arm donors were drawn from COV1001, a multicentre, randomized, double-blind, placebo-controlled phase I-IIa trial of Ad26.COV2.S in healthy adults. Ad26.COV2.S was administered intramuscularly at 5 x 10^10 or 1 x 10^11 viral particles, either as a single shot or as two shots given 56 days apart. The specificity and breadth of SARS-CoV-2-reactive T cell receptors after Ad26.COV2.S vaccination were assessed by TCRbeta repertoire sequencing. A total of approximately 30 samples were included in the TCR-sequenced set, comprising some 20 Ad26.COV2.S vaccine recipients, 5 placebo recipients and 8 SARS-CoV-2 convalescent individuals. Trial participants were randomized into five groups of five, in which low-dose or high-dose Ad26.COV2.S was given once or twice, or placebo was given on both occasions. Throughout the experiments and outcome assessment, investigators stayed blinded to trial group allocation.

The research as a whole found: Spike-specific TCR breadth was higher in Ad26.COV2.S recipients than in placebo recipients (P = 0.0014). Vaccine and placebo recipients had comparable non-spike TCR breadth, which fits with the vaccine containing only spike. The study was not powered for comparison of responses between vaccine doses or regimens. The authors noted that total T cell responses may have been underestimated by the TCR breadth and depth analyses. After vaccination, spike-specific CD8+ and CD4+ T cell responses were reported to show substantial breadth.

This sequence originates from a person between 18 and 65 years old who received the Ad26.COV2.S COVID-19 vaccine or a placebo. The sequencing used peripheral blood, collected in a trial of Ad26.COV2.S vaccine versus placebo. The receptor chain draws on TRBV3-1 (or the pseudogene TRBV3-2) and TRBJ2-7, with the D gene not clear enough to name. The CDR3 protein: CASSQGASNEQYF. The DNA is as follows: TGTGCCAGCAGCCAAGGAGCCTCCAACGAGCAGTACTTC.